These T cell receptor beta chains were read from a single sample in a study of CD8 T cells in Susac syndrome. From the immunoSEQ multiplex PCR reads, TCRdb called clonotypes with MiXCR, one entry per CDR3 protein. The sample shows about 430,000 distinct CDR3 sequences, around 85% of them seen only once. Source material: CD8+ T cells from PBMCs. The receptors were sampled from a human donor with multiple sclerosis. Each CDR3 is given with its conserved first and last residue. Fields, in order: J gene, D gene, clone size, V gene, CDR3 length, CDR3 protein, CDR3 DNA. A D gene is named only where the DNA matches it firmly. Clone sizes are given selectively: once, few, many, or a class where the clone is expanded.

TRBJ2-5,-,-,TRBV5-1,13,CASREAGQETQYF,TGCGCCAGCCGAGAAGCGGGTCAAGAGACCCAGTACTTC
TRBJ2-1,TRBD2,-,TRBV20-1,14,CSASTSGSWNEQFF,TGCAGTGCTAGTACTAGCGGGAGTTGGAATGAGCAGTTCTTC
TRBJ1-2,-,once,TRBV28,16,CASSLTAELTFYGYTF,TGTGCCAGCAGTCTAACAGCCGAACTCACCTTCTATGGCTACACCTTC
TRBJ1-1,TRBD1,-,TRBV6-2/TRBV6-3,17,CASSYSSQEQGISSAFF,TGTGCCAGCAGTTACTCGTCTCAGGAACAGGGGATATCGTCAGCTTTCTTT
TRBJ2-1,TRBD2,-,TRBV2,15,CASSTTSGEYNEQFF,TGTGCCAGCAGTACCACTAGCGGGGAATACAATGAGCAGTTCTTC
TRBJ2-1,TRBD1,-,TRBV5-1,14,CASSPTGQTNEQFF,TGCGCCAGCAGCCCAACGGGACAGACCAATGAGCAGTTCTTC
TRBJ1-2,-,-,TRBV5-4,15,CASSSGLVVDYGYTF,TGTGCCAGCAGCTCAGGGTTAGTCGTCGACTATGGCTACACCTTC
TRBJ2-3,-,few,TRBV27,16,CASSLSEGVGTDTQYF,TGTGCCAGCAGTTTATCGGAAGGGGTTGGCACAGATACGCAGTATTTT
TRBJ2-7,TRBD2,-,TRBV3-1,14,CASSHSGLPFEQYF,TGTGCCAGCAGCCACTCGGGACTACCCTTCGAGCAGTACTTC
TRBJ2-5,-,-,TRBV5-1,14,CASSFRQGGETQYF,TGCGCCAGCAGCTTTCGACAGGGAGGCGAGACCCAGTACTTC
TRBJ2-3,TRBD1,-,TRBV28,15,CASSLPGQETDTQYF,TGTGCCAGCAGTCTCCCGGGACAGGAGACAGATACGCAGTATTTT
TRBJ2-7,-,few,TRBV30,12,CAWTEAGYEQYF,TGTGCCTGGACCGAGGCAGGCTACGAGCAGTACTTC
TRBJ2-7,-,-,TRBV20-1,15,CSARTPRDGTYEQYF,TGCAGTGCTAGGACTCCCCGGGACGGGACCTACGAGCAGTACTTC
TRBJ2-1,-,-,TRBV24-1,13,CATSGSSYNEQFF,TGTGCCACCAGCGGGAGTTCCTACAATGAGCAGTTCTTC
TRBJ1-4,-,-,TRBV25-1,15,CASSDTGRYHEKLFF,TGTGCCAGCAGTGACACGGGGAGATATCATGAAAAACTGTTTTTT
TRBJ2-3,-,-,TRBV5-6,13,CASSALEGDTQYF,TGTGCCAGCAGCGCCTTGGAAGGGGATACGCAGTATTTT
TRBJ2-2,-,-,TRBV13,14,CASSGQGLPGELFF,TGTGCCAGCAGTGGGCAGGGCCTCCCCGGGGAGCTGTTTTTT
TRBJ2-1,TRBD1,-,TRBV28,13,CATRDRGTNEQFF,TGTGCCACTAGGGACAGGGGCACCAATGAGCAGTTCTTC
TRBJ2-5,-,-,TRBV7-9,15,CASSPRSGDLETQYF,TGTGCCAGCAGCCCGCGTTCGGGTGATCTAGAGACCCAGTACTTC
TRBJ2-1,-,-,TRBV7-9,15,CASSRDGATYNEQFF,TGTGCCAGCAGCCGGGACGGAGCTACCTACAATGAGCAGTTCTTC
TRBJ1-4,-,-,TRBV19,18,CASGHEGESRVEEEKLFF,TGTGCCAGTGGGCACGAGGGGGAGAGTAGAGTTGAGGAGGAAAAACTGTTTTTT
TRBJ2-1,-,once,TRBV30,12,CAWSSTSTEQFF,TGTGCCTGGAGTTCGACTTCCACTGAGCAGTTCTTC
TRBJ2-7,-,-,TRBV27,14,CASSPGLTGYEQYF,TGTGCCAGCAGTCCCGGCCTTACAGGGTACGAGCAGTACTTC
TRBJ1-4,TRBD1,once,TRBV2,13,CASTGTDNEKLFF,TGTGCCAGCACCGGGACAGATAATGAAAAACTGTTTTTT
TRBJ2-3,TRBD2,once,TRBV3-1,18,CASSQELGLAGGADTQYF,TGTGCCAGCAGCCAAGAATTGGGACTAGCGGGAGGCGCAGATACGCAGTATTTT
TRBJ2-5,-,-,TRBV2,16,CASSEWPDETQETQYF,TGTGCCAGCAGTGAATGGCCAGATGAAACCCAAGAGACCCAGTACTTC
TRBJ2-7,TRBD1,-,TRBV7-6,14,CASSLGTGEQEQYF,TGTGCCAGCAGCTTGGGGACAGGGGAGCAAGAGCAGTACTTC
TRBJ2-7,-,-,TRBV7-9,13,CASNGGGSYEQYF,TGTGCCAGCAATGGGGGAGGCTCCTACGAGCAGTACTTC
TRBJ1-1,-,-,TRBV12-3/TRBV12-4,14,CASSSGSRYTEAFF,TGTGCCAGCAGTTCGGGCTCTCGCTACACTGAAGCTTTCTTT
TRBJ2-1,-,-,TRBV20-1,13,CSGGRDSYNEQFF,TGCAGTGGGGGGCGGGACTCCTACAATGAGCAGTTCTTC
TRBJ2-4,-,-,TRBV28,14,CASSLGVKGNIQYF,TGTGCCAGCAGTTTGGGTGTTAAGGGAAACATTCAGTACTTC
TRBJ2-7,TRBD1,-,TRBV7-9,13,CASSTDRADEQYF,TGTGCCAGCAGCACCGACAGGGCCGACGAGCAGTACTTC
TRBJ2-1,-,-,TRBV3-1,15,CASSQGDSFSDEQFF,TGTGCCAGCAGCCAGGGGGACTCCTTTAGCGATGAGCAGTTCTTC
TRBJ2-7,-,-,TRBV5-1,14,CASALGQGPYEQYF,TGCGCCAGCGCCCTAGGCCAGGGCCCCTACGAGCAGTACTTC
TRBJ2-7,-,-,TRBV7-9,12,CASGAVTYEQYF,TGTGCCTCGGGGGCCGTTACCTACGAGCAGTACTTC
TRBJ2-5,-,-,TRBV28,13,CASRKQGEETQYF,TGTGCCAGCAGGAAACAGGGTGAAGAGACCCAGTACTTC
TRBJ2-5,TRBD2,-,TRBV27,16,CASSQRGGAIQETQYF,TGTGCCAGCAGTCAGCGGGGGGGCGCCATTCAAGAGACCCAGTACTTC
TRBJ2-7,-,-,TRBV2,14,CASKVEGFPYEQYF,TGTGCCAGCAAAGTGGAAGGGTTTCCCTACGAGCAGTACTTC
TRBJ2-2,-,-,TRBV7-9,17,CASSLIVEDSGTGELFF,TGTGCCAGCAGCTTAATTGTTGAAGACTCGGGCACCGGGGAGCTGTTTTTT
TRBJ2-7,TRBD2,few,TRBV20-1,12,CSARVMGGRQYF,TGCAGTGCTAGAGTGATGGGGGGGAGGCAGTACTTC
TRBJ1-5,-,-,TRBV4-1,17,CASSQPDGDGSNQPQHF,TGCGCCAGCAGCCAACCGGATGGGGACGGTAGCAATCAGCCCCAGCATTTT
TRBJ2-5,-,-,TRBV4-1,15,CASSQGYGTRETQYF,TGCGCCAGCAGCCAAGGATACGGGACTCGCGAGACCCAGTACTTC